Shown below are 17 T cell receptor beta chains from a single sample sequenced in a study of cytomegalovirus exposure and HLA in healthy donors. Primers: 60 Vbeta forward and 13 Jbeta reverse. Method: immunoSEQ multiplex PCR; TCRdb's copy keeps in-frame clones and lacks some. The sample carries about 130,000 clones, around 74% recorded once. The sample taken for sequencing was PBMCs. The source is a man younger than 40 in good health and CMV-seronegative.

The chain links TRBV7-2 to TRBJ2-1, with D possibly matching TRBD2 (5 bases). CDR3 length equals 15 residues. In germline, CDR1 is SGHTA, CDR2 FQGNSA. Trimming took off 5 bases at V and 5 bases at J, with 16 bases between the two ends. CDR3 amino acids: CASSPQYGSNNEQFF. The CDR3 DNA follows: TGTGCCAGCAGCCCCCAATATGGGAGTAACAATGAGCAGTTCTTC. Variable domain in full (rest from reference TRBV7-2 and TRBJ2-1): GAGVSQSPSNKVTEKGKDVELRCDPISGHTALYWYRQSLGQGLEFLIYFQGNSAPDKSGLPSDRFSAERTGGSVSTLTIQRTQQEDSAVYLCASSPQYGSNNEQFFGPGTRLTVL.

This sequence joins TRBV2 and TRBJ2-7; TRBD1 might be the D (5 bases). Trimming took off 7 bases at V and 5 bases at J, with 12 bases between the two ends. Germline values: CDR1 SNHLY, CDR2 FYNNEI. The CDR3 covers 12 residues. The CDR3 loop reads CASIQAIHEQYF. Written as DNA, the CDR3 is TGTGCCAGCATACAGGCTATCCACGAGCAGTACTTC.

The V call is TRBV28, the J call TRBJ2-7; TRBD2 matches at 9 bases. V shed 5 bases, J shed 3 bases, and the junction held 23 bases outside the gene matches. Germline loops: CDR1 MDHEN, CDR2 SYDVKM. This CDR3 is built from 20 residues. The CDR3 DNA is TGTGCCAGCAGTCACCTCATTACAGCGGGAGGACTCCTTTCAAACTACGAGCAGTACTTC. Residues: CASSHLITAGGLLSNYEQYF.

This clone has only a few counts. The rearrangement uses TRBV7-2 and TRBJ2-5; the match to TRBD1 covers 8 bases. This CDR3 spans 17 amino acids. V lost 1 base and J lost 5; bases outside the gene matches: 12. Per germline, CDR1 SGHTA and CDR2 FQGNSA. CDR3 sequence: CASSLGGRGLSWETQYF. In nucleotides, the CDR3 is TGTGCCAGCAGCTTAGGGGGCAGGGGGCTCAGTTGGGAGACCCAGTACTTC.

V and J are TRBV10-3 and TRBJ1-2; D is ambiguous. The CDR3 spans 14 residues. The V gene lost 4 bases and the J gene lost 4 bases, with 13 bases spanning the gap. CDR1 ENHRY and CDR2 SYGVKD come from the germline V gene. The CDR3 is CAISGEGIPYGYTF. In DNA form, the CDR3 reads TGTGCCATCAGTGGGGAGGGTATCCCCTATGGCTACACCTTC.

The J gene is TRBJ1-1, the V gene TRBV15; tentative D call: TRBD1 (6 bases). CDR3 length: 14 residues. The V end was cut by 3 bases, the J end by 2 bases, with 10 bases between. The germline CDR1 and CDR2 sequences are LNHNV and YYDKDF (reference sequence). The CDR3 loop reads CATSSGDKNTEAFF. CDR3 bases: TGTGCCACCAGCAGTGGGGACAAAAACACTGAAGCTTTCTTT.

The genes are TRBV28 and TRBJ1-1; D remains unclear. The V and J ends lost 6 bases and 1 base respectively, with 12 bases between them. The CDR3 runs to 14 residues. Germline lookup yields CDR1 MDHEN and CDR2 SYDVKM. The CDR3 reads CASRTGVPNTEAFF. Written as DNA, the CDR3 is TGTGCCAGCAGGACCGGGGTCCCGAACACTGAAGCTTTCTTT. Looking up the rest from reference TRBV28 and TRBJ1-1 gives the full variable domain: DVKVTQSSRYLVKRTGEKVFLECVQDMDHENMFWYRQDPGLGLRLIYFSYDVKMKEKGDIPEGYSVSREKKERFSLILESASTNQTSMYLCASRTGVPNTEAFFGQGTRLTVV.

The chain is built from TRBV5-3 and TRBJ2-1; D may be TRBD1 (6 bases). TRBV5-3 is classed as an ORF, of uncertain function. V dropped 5 bases and J dropped 0 bases, with 21 bases sitting between them. The CDR3 runs 18 residues. CDR3 DNA: TGTGCCAGAAGTTCTCCCTTCGACAGGAAAAGCTCCTACAATGAGCAGTTCTTC. Its translation is CARSSPFDRKSSYNEQFF.

This chain joins TRBV6-6 and TRBJ2-1, with TRBD2 as a possible D gene (7 bases). Germline V gives CDR1 MNHNY, CDR2 SVGAGI (reference sequence). V was clipped by 0 bases and J by 9 bases, with 9 bases between them. This CDR3 has 13 amino acids. This chain's CDR3 is CASSYSGGLEQFF. In nucleotides, the CDR3 is TGTGCCAGCAGTTACTCGGGGGGGCTTGAGCAGTTCTTC.

This clone was seen a single time. The chain couples TRBV4-3 to TRBJ1-2, with 7 bases matching TRBD1. The CDR3 totals 18 residues. Germline CDR1 and CDR2: LGHNA and YSLEER. V was pared by 0 bases and J by 7 bases, with 17 bases of the junction left unmatched. The chain's CDR3 is CASSQELTGRLPIGGYTF. CDR3 nucleotide sequence: TGCGCCAGCAGCCAAGAGCTGACAGGGAGGTTGCCTATCGGTGGCTACACCTTC.

The V and J genes are TRBV10-3 and TRBJ2-7; 9 bases align to TRBD2. This CDR3 contains 14 residues. Trimming took 3 bases from V and 2 from J; bases not matched to a gene: 2. CDR1 ENHRY and CDR2 SYGVKD come from the germline V gene. Written as DNA, the CDR3 is TGTGCCATCAGTGACATAGCGGGGGCCTACGAGCAGTACTTC. Translated: CAISDIAGAYEQYF.

The chain links TRBV27 to TRBJ2-5; 13 positions match TRBD2. This CDR3 is built from 16 residues. The junction had 7 bases not matched to a gene; V was cut back by 6 bases and J by 3 bases. Germline CDR1 and CDR2: MNHEY and SMNVEV (reference sequence). CDR3 region: CASRETSGGLKETQYF. The CDR3 DNA is TGTGCCAGCAGAGAGACTAGCGGGGGGCTGAAAGAGACCCAGTACTTC.

The V gene is TRBV14, the J gene TRBJ2-7; the D gene is possibly TRBD1 (7 bases). Trimming pared 2 bases from V and 2 bases from J, leaving 19 bases between. CDR1 is SGHDN and CDR2 is FVKESK in the germline V gene. This CDR3 contains 17 residues. CDR3 nucleotides: TGTGCCAGCAGCCAATCCCGCTGGCAGGGGGGCACCTACGAGCAGTACTTC. Its protein is CASSQSRWQGGTYEQYF.

V is TRBV2 and J is TRBJ2-3; D is uncertain. CDR3 length equals 14 residues. Trimming pared 3 bases from V and 2 bases from J, leaving 9 bases between. From germline, CDR1 is SNHLY and CDR2 FYNNEI. The CDR3 bases are TGTGCCAGCAGTGAGGCCTACTACACAGATACGCAGTATTTT. As protein: CASSEAYYTDTQYF.

The genes are TRBV6-5 and TRBJ2-7; 7 nucleotides match TRBD1. CDR3 size: 14 residues. V shed 6 bases and J 5 bases; nucleotides not matched to a gene: 10. Germline CDR1 is MNHEY and CDR2 is SVGAGI. In nucleotides, the CDR3 is TGTGCCAGCAGCCCACGGACAGGATTGGACGAGCAGTACTTC. Protein sequence: CASSPRTGLDEQYF.

V is TRBV6-5 and J is TRBJ2-1; no clear D. The CDR3 contains 15 residues. With 6 bases removed from V and 5 bases from J, the gap between germline ends came to 17 bases. The germline V gene has CDR1 MNHEY and CDR2 SVGAGI. Here the CDR3 DNA reads TGTGCCAGCAGACCCAAATCGAGGTCCGACAATGAGCAGTTCTTC. As protein: CASRPKSRSDNEQFF.

This chain joins TRBV7-9 and TRBJ2-7; 9 bases agree with TRBD2. CDR1 SEHNR and CDR2 FQNEAQ come from the germline V gene (reference sequence). The CDR3 has 15 amino acids. After removal of 1 base from V and 5 bases from J, the junction contained 6 bases not matched to a gene. The CDR3 DNA reads TGTGCCAGCAGCTTAGAGCTAGCGGGGAGGGACGAGCAGTACTTC. It translates to CASSLELAGRDEQYF.